This T cell receptor beta chain was found in a study of cytomegalovirus exposure and HLA in healthy donors. Study conclusions and caveats: Across donors, presence/absence analyses took sequencing depth to be roughly uniform. TCR beta sequences reportedly predicted most subjects' HLA-A and HLA-B alleles accurately.

The PCR used 60 Vbeta and 13 Jbeta primers. Method: immunoSEQ multiplex PCR; TCRdb's copy keeps in-frame clones and lacks some. This sample carries some 96,000 clones, roughly 80% of them seen once, and the ten largest clones take just over 0.75%. Concerning this clone: Its antigen is as yet unknown.

The V end was cut by 0 bases, the J end by 3 bases, with 9 bases between. Germline values: CDR1 MGHRA, CDR2 YSYEKL. This CDR3 contains 14 residues. What was sequenced was PBMCs. This clonotype originated in a woman aged 55-69 years in good health and CMV-seronegative. This chain joins TRBV4-1 and TRBJ2-7; D gene uncertain. The CDR3 DNA sequence: TGCGCCAGCAGCCAAGAAGGCGGCCGCTACGAGCAGTACTTC. It encodes CASSQEGGRYEQYF.